The 25 T cell receptor beta chains in this list originate from one sample, sequenced in a study of OX40 agonist ivuxolimab in advanced cancers. Clones were sequenced by immunoSEQ multiplex PCR, and TCRdb holds only the in-frame ones, with some missing. In the table there are some 22,000 clones, just under 85% of which are singletons. The sequenced sample was CD4+ or CD8+ T cells sorted from blood, obtained in a trial of the OX40 agonist ivuxolimab. The source of these receptors is an adult with an advanced solid tumor such as melanoma, head and neck, liver or kidney cancer.

The rearrangement uses TRBV4-1 and TRBJ2-7; 9 bases fit TRBD1. Germline V gene sequence: CDR1 MGHRA, CDR2 YSYEKL. Trimming took 3 bases from V and 2 from J; bases not matched to a gene: 5. The CDR3 runs to 15 residues. CDR3 region: CASSHARDRAYEQYF. The CDR3 DNA reads TGCGCCAGCAGCCATGCCCGGGACAGGGCCTACGAGCAGTACTTC.

The chain links TRBV13 to TRBJ1-2; D uncertain. This CDR3 has 16 residues. With 5 bases removed from V and 5 bases from J, the gap between germline ends came to 21 bases. The germline gives CDR1 PRHDT, CDR2 FYEKMQ (reference sequence). CDR3 region: CASSPFSGGRIYGYTF. The CDR3 coding sequence is TGTGCCAGCAGCCCCTTTAGTGGCGGACGGATATATGGCTACACCTTC.

The chain combines TRBV11-2 with TRBJ2-3; 7 bases map to TRBD2. Per the germline V gene, CDR1 is SGHAT and CDR2 is FQNNGV. Unmatched junction bases numbered 11, after V lost 0 bases and J lost 2 bases. There are 18 residues in the CDR3. The DNA of the CDR3 is TGTGCCAGCAGCTTAGAGTTTGTGGGAGGGCCCGCCACAGATACGCAGTATTTT. This encodes CASSLEFVGGPATDTQYF.

This clone is judged medium-sized (0.01 to 0.1%). The rearrangement joins TRBV5-4 to TRBJ1-2; D is ambiguous. V lost 1 base and J lost 6, with 10 bases in between. The CDR3 spans 13 residues. In germline, CDR1 is SGHNT, CDR2 YYREEE (reference sequence). CDR3 DNA sequence: TGTGCCAGCAGCTTGAACAGTAGAGATGGCTACACCTTC. Translation: CASSLNSRDGYTF. The whole variable domain, remainder taken from reference TRBV5-4 and TRBJ1-2, is ETGVTQSPTHLIKTRGQQVTLRCSSQSGHNTVSWYQQALGQGPQFIFQYYREEENGRGNFPPRFSGLQFPNYSSELNVNALELDDSALYLCASSLNSRDGYTFGSGTRLTVV.

This chain connects TRBV7-9 to TRBJ2-7; 9 nucleotides match TRBD2. V was clipped by 3 bases and J by 0 bases; unmatched bases: 3. Germline V gene lookup returns CDR1 SEHNR and CDR2 FQNEAQ (reference sequence). The CDR3 has 15 residues. Written as DNA, the CDR3 is TGTGCCAGCAGCTTGACTAGCGGCTTCTCCTACGAGCAGTACTTC. Translation: CASSLTSGFSYEQYF.

The J gene is TRBJ2-1, the V gene TRBV15; maybe TRBD2 (5 bases). This CDR3 region has 13 residues. The germline CDR1 and CDR2 sequences are LNHNV and YYDKDF (reference sequence). The V gene lost 7 bases and the J gene lost 5 bases, with 12 bases spanning the gap. CDR3 sequence reads: CATNSGWDNEQFF. DNA for the CDR3: TGTGCCACCAACTCGGGATGGGACAATGAGCAGTTCTTC.

This chain uses TRBV7-6 with TRBJ1-1, with 7 bases identical to TRBD1. Germline CDR1 reads SGHVS; CDR2 reads FNYEAQ. The V gene end was trimmed by 1 base and the J gene end by 4 bases; junction bases not matched to a gene: 6. The CDR3 contains 15 residues. Here the CDR3 DNA reads TGTGCCAGCAGCTTAGGGTCGACAGGGATCACTGAAGCTTTCTTT. Protein: CASSLGSTGITEAFF.

This clone was observed a few times. The genes are TRBV6-1 and TRBJ2-3; the match to TRBD2 covers 7 bases. The CDR3 runs to 14 residues. V shed 8 bases, J shed 5 bases, and the junction held 10 bases outside the gene matches. Germline V gives CDR1 MNHNS, CDR2 SASEGT. CDR3 sequence: CASGTQRDVDTQYF. As DNA, the CDR3 is TGTGCCAGCGGGACGCAGCGGGACGTAGATACGCAGTATTTT.

V gene TRBV9 combines with J gene TRBJ2-3, with D possibly being TRBD1 or TRBD2 (5 bases each). The CDR3 loop spans 13 amino acids. Trimming took 0 bases from V and 6 from J, leaving 8 bases between them. CDR1 is SGDLS and CDR2 is YYNGEE in the germline V gene. Here the CDR3 reads CASSVDGADTQYF. CDR3 sequence (DNA): TGTGCCAGCAGCGTAGACGGGGCGGATACGCAGTATTTT.

The chain combines TRBV7-9 with TRBJ2-7; no clear D. Germline loops: CDR1 SEHNR, CDR2 FQNEAQ (reference sequence). This CDR3 spans 12 amino acids. V shed 4 bases and J shed 5 bases, with 9 bases lying between them. CDR3 bases: TGTGCCAGCAGCTCCTCTTCCCACGAGCAGTACTTC. Its translation: CASSSSSHEQYF.

The rearrangement links TRBV12-5 to TRBJ2-5, with a possible D match to TRBD1 (6 bases). The CDR3 is 13 residues long. V was pared by 3 bases and J by 9 bases, with 14 bases between. The germline CDR1 and CDR2 sequences are LGHNT and FRNRAP. DNA of the CDR3: TGTGCTAGTGGTTTCGACCTAGGGGGTCCCCAGTACTTC. Protein: CASGFDLGGPQYF.

This chain uses TRBV27 with TRBJ2-1; unclear D gene. Germline loops: CDR1 MNHEY, CDR2 SMNVEV (reference sequence). Trimming left V 0 bases short and J 8 bases short, with 5 bases between. The CDR3 consists of 12 residues. CDR3: CASSLSAHEQFF. The DNA of the CDR3 is TGTGCCAGCAGTTTATCCGCCCATGAGCAGTTCTTC.

The chain carries TRBV27 and TRBJ1-4; maybe TRBD1 (5 bases). From germline, CDR1 is MNHEY and CDR2 SMNVEV (reference sequence). This CDR3 has 15 residues. The germline V and J ends were trimmed by 1 base and 7 bases, with 13 bases remaining between them. CDR3 sequence: CASSLWAGHSEKLFF. CDR3 sequence (DNA): TGTGCCAGCAGTTTATGGGCAGGGCATAGTGAAAAACTGTTTTTT.

This clone has only a few counts. The chain is built from TRBV30 and TRBJ1-5; D ambiguous. Trimming removed 0 bases from V and 7 bases from J, with 10 bases in between. CDR3 size: 13 residues. The germline CDR1 and CDR2 sequences are GTSNPN and SVGIG (reference sequence). CDR3 protein: CAWSVLVGQPQHF. The DNA of the CDR3 is TGTGCCTGGAGTGTACTGGTGGGACAGCCCCAGCATTTT. Variable domain in full (rest from reference TRBV30 and TRBJ1-5): SQTIHQWPATLVQPVGSPLSLECTVEGTSNPNLYWYRQAAGRGLQLLFYSVGIGQISSEVPQNLSASRPQDRQFILSSKKLLLSDSGFYLCAWSVLVGQPQHFGDGTRLSIL.

On this clone itself: At one end, the junction sequence differs from germline, possibly due to a read error. V usage is TRBV2 and J usage is TRBJ1-5, with D unclear. This CDR3 spans 14 amino acids. The germline CDR1 and CDR2 sequences are SNHLY and FYNNEI. The CDR3 DNA reads TGTGCCAGCACTGAAGGCGGTAGCAATCAGCCCCAGCATTTT. It yields the protein CASTEGGSNQPQHF. The variable domain in full, completed from reference TRBV2 and TRBJ1-5, reads EPEVTQTPSHQVTQMGQEVILRCVPISNHLYFYWYRQILGQKVEFLVSFYNNEISEKSEIFDDQFSVERPDGSNFTLKIRSTKLEDSAMYFCASTEGGSNQPQHFGDGTRLSIL.

The V and J genes are TRBV9 and TRBJ2-7, with D possibly matching TRBD1 (6 bases). In germline, CDR1 is SGDLS, CDR2 YYNGEE. The CDR3 runs 16 residues. Trimming left V 4 bases short and J 0 bases short, with 17 bases between. CDR3 nucleotides: TGTGCCAGCAGCCCTTGGGGGCAAGGTAACTCCTACGAGCAGTACTTC. Residues: CASSPWGQGNSYEQYF. Based on the CDR3 plus reference TRBV9 and TRBJ2-7, the full variable domain is DSGVTQTPKHLITATGQRVTLRCSPRSGDLSVYWYQQSLDQGLQFLIQYYNGEERAKGNILERFSAQQFPDLHSELNLSSLELGDSALYFCASSPWGQGNSYEQYFGPGTRLTVT.

In DNA form, the CDR3 reads TGTGCCAGCAGCTCTAACACCGGGGAGCTGTTTTTT. This codes for CASSSNTGELFF. The V call is TRBV7-2, the J call TRBJ2-2, with no clear D. Germline assignment: CDR1 SGHTA and CDR2 FQGNSA. CDR3 length: 12 amino acids. V dropped 4 bases and J dropped 2 bases, with 2 bases sitting between them. The entire variable domain, with the rest obtained from reference TRBV7-2 and TRBJ2-2, is as follows: GAGVSQSPSNKVTEKGKDVELRCDPISGHTALYWYRQSLGQGLEFLIYFQGNSAPDKSGLPSDRFSAERTGGSVSTLTIQRTQQEDSAVYLCASSSNTGELFFGEGSRLTVL.

Sample share makes this clone medium-sized. This chain joins TRBV19 and TRBJ2-5, with a tentative D call TRBD1 (6 bases). The germline V gene has CDR1 LNHDA and CDR2 SQIVND (reference sequence). The CDR3 extends over 12 amino acids. Trimming took 8 bases from V and 5 from J, leaving 12 bases between them. The DNA of the CDR3 is TGTGCCAGTGGGGGCCTTGGTGAGACCCAGTACTTC. The encoded protein is CASGGLGETQYF.

V is TRBV19 and J is TRBJ2-1, with a tentative D call TRBD2 (6 bases). The CDR3 is 14 amino acids. Germline V gene lookup returns CDR1 LNHDA and CDR2 SQIVND (reference sequence). The germline V and J ends were trimmed by 5 bases and 7 bases, with 15 bases remaining between them. The CDR3 bases are TGTGCCAGTAGTCCAGCGGGCCAGTGGAATGAGCAGTTCTTC. It yields the protein CASSPAGQWNEQFF.

The chain is built from TRBV28 and TRBJ2-5; D could derive from TRBD1 or TRBD2 (5 bases each). The CDR3 is 13 amino acids. V was pared by 5 bases and J by 2 bases, with 9 bases between. Germline V lookup: CDR1 MDHEN, CDR2 SYDVKM. As DNA, the CDR3 is TGTGCCAGCAGTCGGGACCCGCAAGAGACCCAGTACTTC. This translates into CASSRDPQETQYF.

This clone was seen repeatedly, ten times or more. The V gene is TRBV9, the J gene TRBJ2-6, with 7 bases lining up with TRBD1. Trimming at V came to 5 bases and at J to 4 bases, leaving 12 bases not matched to a gene. The CDR3 consists of 17 residues. Per germline, CDR1 SGDLS and CDR2 YYNGEE. Here the CDR3 DNA reads TGTGCCAGCAGAGGGGGCGAGCCCGTTTTGGGGGCCAACGTCCTGACTTTC. Residues: CASRGGEPVLGANVLTF.

J is TRBJ2-3 and V is TRBV6-6; 9 bases are a match to TRBD1. V shed 0 bases and J 4 bases; nucleotides not matched to a gene: 2. Germline loops: CDR1 MNHNY, CDR2 SVGAGI (reference sequence). CDR3 size: 15 residues. For the CDR3, the DNA is TGTGCCAGCAGTTACTCGAGACAGGGGGCAGATACGCAGTATTTT. This translates into CASSYSRQGADTQYF.

The chain recombines TRBV7-2 with TRBJ1-5, with 8 bases that match TRBD1. Germline V gene data show CDR1 as SGHTA and CDR2 as FQGNSA. The CDR3 sequence is 15 residues long. With V trimmed by 5 bases and J by 1 base, 4 bases remained unmatched. The CDR3 loop reads CASSRTGGSNQPQHF. The CDR3 nucleotides read TGTGCCAGCAGCCGTACAGGGGGAAGCAATCAGCCCCAGCATTTT.

V and J are TRBV5-6 and TRBJ1-4; D remains unclear. In germline, CDR1 is SGHDT, CDR2 YYEEEE. The length of the CDR3 is 14 residues. The V and J ends lost 4 bases and 10 bases respectively, with 17 bases between them. This CDR3 is CASSGLDEPGKLFF. DNA for the CDR3: TGTGCCAGCAGCGGCCTCGATGAACCGGGAAAACTGTTTTTT.

This clone appeared a single time. This chain connects TRBV10-3 to TRBJ2-2; D gene uncertain. V lost 7 bases and J 4 bases, leaving 16 bases between the germline ends. Germline assignment: CDR1 ENHRY and CDR2 SYGVKD. The CDR3 runs to 15 residues. The DNA of the CDR3 is TGTGCCATCATGGTTAAGGGATCCGGCACCGGGGAGCTGTTTTTT. Protein sequence: CAIMVKGSGTGELFF.